Shown below are 16 T cell receptor beta chains from a single sample sequenced in a study of monozygotic twins with cystic fibrosis. Assay: immunoSEQ multiplex PCR; the TCRdb copy retains only in-frame clones and omits some. The top ten hold about 1% of the sample, which has roughly 28,000 clones, approximately 86% seen once. Sequenced: blood. These receptors were obtained from a girl aged 2-15 years with cystic fibrosis.

The J gene is TRBJ2-7, the V gene TRBV6-5, with no clear D. The germline V gene encodes CDR1 MNHEY and CDR2 SVGAGI. V lost 9 bases and J lost 0, with 12 bases in between. The CDR3 has 13 amino acids. The CDR3 DNA sequence: TGTGCCAGTAGGGCAGACAACTCCTACGAGCAGTACTTC. This gives the protein CASRADNSYEQYF.

The genes are TRBV6-6 and TRBJ2-2, with 9 bases that match TRBD1. J gave up 5 bases and V 6 bases, and 7 bases lay outside the gene matches. Germline V gives CDR1 MNHNY, CDR2 SVGAGI (reference sequence). The CDR3 covers 15 residues. As DNA, the CDR3 is TGTGCCAGCAGCAGACAGGGGGTGTTGACCGGGGAGCTGTTTTTT. It translates to CASSRQGVLTGELFF.

The chain carries TRBV2 and TRBJ1-2, with D maybe TRBD1 (5 bases). The germline V gene encodes CDR1 SNHLY and CDR2 FYNNEI. V lost 2 bases, J lost 2 bases, and 15 bases lay in between. The CDR3 totals 16 residues. The chain's CDR3 is CASSENRRAGNYGYTF. CDR3 nucleotides: TGTGCCAGCAGTGAAAACAGGAGGGCGGGGAACTATGGCTACACCTTC.

The rearrangement uses TRBV27 and TRBJ2-3; D is possibly TRBD2 (6 bases). The CDR3 contains 19 residues. V shed 5 bases and J shed 1 base, with 25 bases lying between them. The germline V gene has CDR1 MNHEY and CDR2 SMNVEV (reference sequence). The CDR3 is CASSTPGPTGRRGTDTQYF. CDR3 sequence (DNA): TGTGCCAGCAGTACACCTGGGCCAACCGGGAGACGGGGCACAGATACGCAGTATTTT.

The table lists this clone with a count of one. The rearrangement uses TRBV6-5 and TRBJ2-7, with D unclear. Trimming pared 0 bases from V and 0 bases from J, leaving 12 bases between. Germline assignment: CDR1 MNHEY and CDR2 SVGAGI. CDR3 length: 16 amino acids. The CDR3 sequence: CASSYSAGDLSYEQYF. The CDR3 DNA reads TGTGCCAGCAGTTACTCGGCAGGCGACCTCTCCTACGAGCAGTACTTC.

The rearrangement uses TRBV6-1 and TRBJ2-7; no definite D call. Germline assignment: CDR1 MNHNS and CDR2 SASEGT. V gave up 7 bases and J gave up 0 bases, with 7 bases separating them. The CDR3 spans 12 residues. The CDR3 protein is CASTESSYEQYF. The CDR3 region has the DNA TGTGCCAGCACCGAGAGCTCCTACGAGCAGTACTTC.

The chain combines TRBV10-1 with TRBJ2-4, with D possibly being TRBD1 (5 bases). The V and J ends lost 1 base and 2 bases respectively, with 9 bases between them. The CDR3 has 15 residues. Germline V gene data show CDR1 as WNHNN and CDR2 as SYGVQD (reference sequence). CDR3 amino acids: CASSEFKGTKNIQYF. The CDR3 DNA follows: TGCGCCAGCAGTGAGTTTAAGGGGACCAAAAACATTCAGTACTTC.

The J gene is TRBJ2-7, the V gene TRBV27, with D tentatively TRBD1 (5 bases). The germline CDR1 and CDR2 sequences are MNHEY and SMNVEV (reference sequence). The CDR3 spans 15 residues. With 0 bases removed from V and 2 bases from J, the gap between germline ends came to 11 bases. The CDR3 here is CASSLSGRVTYEQYF. DNA of the CDR3: TGTGCCAGCAGTTTATCCGGCAGGGTCACCTACGAGCAGTACTTC.

The chain joins TRBV9 to TRBJ1-3, with D perhaps matching TRBD1 (5 bases). Germline V gives CDR1 SGDLS, CDR2 YYNGEE. V was clipped by 1 base and J by 4 bases, with 12 bases between them. The CDR3 is 15 residues long. This CDR3 is CASSVSRDRGNTIYF. DNA for the CDR3: TGTGCCAGCAGCGTAAGCAGAGACAGAGGAAACACCATATATTTT.

This clone occurred once. The chain uses TRBV30 and TRBJ2-7; D gene ambiguous. The CDR3 sequence is 11 residues long. CDR1 is GTSNPN, CDR2 SVGIG, per germline (reference sequence). Trimming stripped 2 bases from V and 3 bases from J, with 5 bases between. The CDR3 nucleotides are TGTGCCTGGAGTAAGCTCTACGAGCAGTACTTC. Residues: CAWSKLYEQYF.

The chain uses TRBV29-1 and TRBJ1-3; D may be TRBD1 (5 bases). Trimming took off 5 bases at V and 0 bases at J, with 14 bases between the two ends. Germline lookup yields CDR1 SQVTM and CDR2 ANQGSEA. This CDR3 contains 15 residues. CDR3 sequence (DNA): TGCAGCGTTCGGGACGGAAGAATCTCTGGAAACACCATATATTTT. Amino acid sequence: CSVRDGRISGNTIYF.

The genes are TRBV19 and TRBJ2-5, with a weak D call TRBD1 (5 bases). This CDR3 is 16 amino acids long. Trimming cost V 6 bases and J 1 base, with 18 bases left between them. The germline V gene has CDR1 LNHDA and CDR2 SQIVND (reference sequence). The CDR3 DNA sequence: TGTGCCAGTAGCCCTACAGGCATACGTGCCCAAGAGACCCAGTACTTC. It is translated as CASSPTGIRAQETQYF.

The chain is built from TRBV27 and TRBJ2-1; D might be TRBD2 (5 bases). The V end was cut by 3 bases, the J end by 8 bases, with 11 bases between. CDR1 is MNHEY and CDR2 is SMNVEV in the germline V gene (reference sequence). The CDR3 runs 13 residues. This chain's CDR3 is CASSFLPADEQFF. The CDR3 DNA reads as TGTGCCAGCAGTTTCCTCCCAGCGGATGAGCAGTTCTTC.

This sequence joins TRBV10-3 and TRBJ2-1, with 10 bases fitting TRBD1. J lost 9 bases, V lost 10 bases, and 9 bases had no gene match. From germline, CDR1 is ENHRY and CDR2 SYGVKD. The CDR3 contains 13 residues. The CDR3 region has the DNA TGTGCCACTGGACAGGGGGTTGAAGGTGAGCAGTTCTTC. Translated: CATGQGVEGEQFF.

This chain links TRBV5-1 with TRBJ2-5; 13 nucleotides agree with TRBD2. With V trimmed by 0 bases and J by 1 base, 0 bases remained unmatched. CDR3 size: 16 residues. Germline V gives CDR1 SGHRS, CDR2 YFSETQ. The CDR3 sequence is CASSLGLAGGQETQYF. CDR3 nucleotides: TGCGCCAGCAGCTTGGGACTAGCGGGAGGCCAAGAGACCCAGTACTTC.

V and J are TRBV6-5 and TRBJ2-7, with D perhaps matching TRBD1 (6 bases). The CDR3 has 14 residues. With 5 bases removed from V and 2 bases from J, the gap between germline ends came to 13 bases. Germline V gene lookup returns CDR1 MNHEY and CDR2 SVGAGI. CDR3 nucleotide sequence: TGTGCCAGCAGTCAACAGGGTAGGACCTACGAGCAGTACTTC. Translating gives CASSQQGRTYEQYF.